These 8 T cell receptor beta chains were all obtained from the same sample, sequenced in a study of shared clonotypes between healthy human individuals (dated by TCRdb to the early 2020s). The receptor library was made with the immunoSEQ multiplex PCR assay. The immuneACCESS repertoire file appears here via TCRdb, limited to in-frame rearrangements. These files lack a portion of the clones; in checked studies, under half of the deficit traces to unresolved V genes, and the cause of the others is not known. Present in this sample are around 1,000,000 clones, about 80% of which were seen just once. The ten most abundant clones make up roughly 0.83% of the sample. Sequencing input: memory CD4+ T cells from PBMCs. The cell subset or site label, read with the paper, signifies: CD45RA-negative fraction. The origin of the receptors is a man aged 18 to 30 in good health. Some clones in this sample may be carry-over from other donors' samples.

This clone was detected once. The chain uses TRBV5-1 and TRBJ2-5, with TRBD1 matching 8 bases. Germline-derived CDR1 and CDR2 are SGHRS and YFSETQ. The CDR3 spans 17 residues. The V gene end was trimmed by 4 bases and the J gene end by 4 bases; junction bases not matched to a gene: 15. The CDR3 reads CASSRNPTGVLGETQYF. The DNA for the CDR3 is TGCGCCAGCAGCAGAAACCCGACAGGGGTATTGGGAGAGACCCAGTACTTC.

V usage is TRBV18 and J usage is TRBJ1-1; 8 bases agree with TRBD1. CDR1 and CDR2 from the germline V gene are KGHSH and LQKENI. The CDR3 length is 16 residues. With V trimmed by 2 bases and J by 4 bases, 9 bases remained unmatched. The CDR3: CASSPRGPTGGTEAFF. DNA of the CDR3: TGTGCCAGCTCACCAAGGGGCCCCACAGGGGGCACTGAAGCTTTCTTT.

The chain links TRBV7-9 to TRBJ2-7; possible D gene TRBD1, 6 bases. Germline V gives CDR1 SEHNR, CDR2 FQNEAQ (reference sequence). Trimming left V 5 bases short and J 5 bases short, with 22 bases between. This CDR3 has 16 amino acids. The CDR3 DNA sequence: TGTGCCAGCAGCCCCGGACAGAATCAACTTGGCGACGAGCAGTACTTC. This translates into CASSPGQNQLGDEQYF.

CDR3 sequence reads: CASSPVSYLINEQFF. The CDR3 DNA sequence: TGTGCCAGCTCACCAGTGTCCTATTTAATCAATGAGCAGTTCTTC. The chain carries TRBV18 and TRBJ2-1; D gene ambiguous. V shed 2 bases and J shed 6 bases, with 14 bases lying between them. Germline loops: CDR1 KGHSH, CDR2 LQKENI. The CDR3 runs to 15 residues.

The rearrangement uses TRBV6-5 and TRBJ1-2; D gene unclear. There are 15 residues in the CDR3. Trimming took 5 bases from V and 1 from J, leaving 14 bases between them. CDR1 and CDR2 (germline): MNHEY, SVGAGI. Here the CDR3 DNA reads TGTGCCAGCAGTAGCCTCAGTTCAAGTAACTATGGCTACACCTTC. This translates into CASSSLSSSNYGYTF.

This clone was observed at least ten times. At the DNA level, this CDR3 is encoded by other sequences in the same sample as well. The chain recombines TRBV28 with TRBJ1-4; no clear D gene. The CDR3 totals 14 residues. Germline V gives CDR1 MDHEN, CDR2 SYDVKM. Trimming shortened V by 6 bases and J by 5 bases, and 13 bases separated the two germline ends. In DNA form, the CDR3 reads TGTGCCAGCAGCTTAACGGATTCGAATGAAAAACTGTTTTTT. As protein: CASSLTDSNEKLFF.

The J gene is TRBJ2-1, the V gene TRBV15, with D unresolved. CDR1 is LNHNV and CDR2 is YYDKDF in the germline V gene (reference sequence). The CDR3 loop spans 14 amino acids. V shed 0 bases and J shed 8 bases, with 11 bases lying between them. CDR3 residues: CATSRDRATDEQFF. The CDR3 nucleotides are TGTGCCACCAGCAGAGATAGGGCGACGGATGAGCAGTTCTTC.

Written as DNA, the CDR3 is TGTGCCAGCAGCCCCCGTGGTGGGGCCAACGTCCTGACTTTC. Its translation: CASSPRGGANVLTF. The chain links TRBV13 to TRBJ2-6, with D unclear. V dropped 5 bases and J dropped 3 bases, with 8 bases sitting between them. The CDR3 has 14 amino acids. Germline-derived CDR1 and CDR2 are PRHDT and FYEKMQ (reference sequence).